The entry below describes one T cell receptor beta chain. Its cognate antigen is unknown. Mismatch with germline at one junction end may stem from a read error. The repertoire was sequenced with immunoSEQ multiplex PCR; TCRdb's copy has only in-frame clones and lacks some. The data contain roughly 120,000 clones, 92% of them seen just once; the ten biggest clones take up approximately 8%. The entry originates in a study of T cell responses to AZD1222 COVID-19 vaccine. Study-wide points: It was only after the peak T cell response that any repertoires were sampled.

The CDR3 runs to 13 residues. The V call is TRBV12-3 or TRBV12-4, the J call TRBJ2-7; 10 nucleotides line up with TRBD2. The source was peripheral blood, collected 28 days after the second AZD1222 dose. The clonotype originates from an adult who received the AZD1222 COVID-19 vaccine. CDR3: CASSQGLANLEFF. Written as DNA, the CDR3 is TGTGCCAGCAGTCAGGGACTAGCGAACCTTGAGTTTTTC.